These T cell receptor beta chains were read from a single sample in a study of blood T cell repertoires in COVID-19. Generated by immunoSEQ multiplex PCR, the TCRdb table keeps only in-frame clones and is missing some. There are around 90,000 clones in the sample; about 92% occur only once, and around 6% lies in the top ten. Sequencing was done on a sample of peripheral blood. Source of these receptors: an older woman with active COVID-19. Both conserved end residues are part of each CDR3. The D gene is left open where the match is weak. Clone size is given for some rows only: seen once, a few or many times, or a class if the clone is expanded.

TRBJ2-2	TRBD2	NA	TRBV7-2	TGTGCCAGCGGCCAACTAGCGGCTACCGGGGAGCTGTTTTTT	CASGQLAATGELFF
TRBJ1-2	NA	NA	TRBV11-2	TGTGCCAGCATTCCCGGGCCGGGGGTTACTAACTATGGCTACACCTTC	CASIPGPGVTNYGYTF
TRBJ2-1	NA	NA	TRBV29-1	TGCAGCGTCGTAGTCGACAGCTCCTACAATGAGCAGTTCTTC	CSVVVDSSYNEQFF
TRBJ1-2	TRBD1	NA	TRBV6-5	TGTGCCAGCAGTCCACGAGGGACAGGGATCCATGGCTACACCTTC	CASSPRGTGIHGYTF
TRBJ2-3	TRBD2	NA	TRBV24-1	TGTGCCACCAGTGAGGGACTAGCGCGCACAGATACGCAGTATTTT	CATSEGLARTDTQYF
TRBJ1-5	NA	once	TRBV20-1	TGCAGTGCTAGTGATCGGGGAGGGGCCCAGCATTTT	CSASDRGGAQHF
TRBJ2-3	NA	NA	TRBV7-9	TGTGCCAGCAGCTTATCTAGCACAGATACGCAGTATTTT	CASSLSSTDTQYF
TRBJ1-1	TRBD1	NA	TRBV24-1	TGTGCCACCAGATCCACAGGGGAGAACACTGAAGCTTTCTTT	CATRSTGENTEAFF
TRBJ2-3	NA	NA	TRBV7-9	TGTGCCAGCAGCTTAGTGGCGGCCTACACAGATACGCAGTATTTT	CASSLVAAYTDTQYF
TRBJ2-3	NA	NA	TRBV5-4	TGTGCCAGCAGGCCTGAGGTGCGACCAGATACGCAGTATTTT	CASRPEVRPDTQYF
TRBJ2-3	TRBD2	NA	TRBV7-9	TGTGCCAGCAGCTTAAGACTAGCGGTCAGCACAGATACGCAGTATTTT	CASSLRLAVSTDTQYF
TRBJ1-6	NA	NA	TRBV7-6	TGTGCCAGCAGCCAAAGACACCAATCACCCCTCCACTTT	CASSQRHQSPLHF
TRBJ1-5	NA	NA	TRBV18	TGTGCCAGCTCACCAGGATTTGGGGCGGCGGGCAATCAGCCCCAGCATTTT	CASSPGFGAAGNQPQHF
TRBJ2-1	TRBD2	NA	TRBV10-2	TGCGCCAGCAGTGATCTAGCGGCCTCCTACAATGAGCAGTTCTTC	CASSDLAASYNEQFF
TRBJ2-6	NA	NA	TRBV20-1	TGCAGTGCTAGTCCCAGGGACTTCTCTGGGGCCAACGTCCTGACTTTC	CSASPRDFSGANVLTF
TRBJ1-6	NA	NA	TRBV27	TGTGCCAGCAGCCTCAGGTTTGAATCACCCCTCCACTTT	CASSLRFESPLHF
TRBJ1-5	TRBD1	NA	TRBV2	TGTGCCAGCATCGTAGACAGGGGGGCTCAGCCCCAGCATTTT	CASIVDRGAQPQHF
TRBJ2-2	NA	NA	TRBV5-1	TGCGCCAGCAGCATCGACAGGGGGGAGCTGTTTTTT	CASSIDRGELFF
TRBJ1-6	TRBD1	NA	TRBV2	TGTGCCAGCCAGCGACAGGGGTTTACAGCACCCCTCCACTTT	CASQRQGFTAPLHF
TRBJ1-6	NA	NA	TRBV6-1	TGTGCCAGCAGTGAAAGTCCGGGTAATTCACCCCTCCACTTT	CASSESPGNSPLHF
TRBJ2-2	TRBD2	NA	TRBV7-2	TGTGCCAGCAGCTTAGCGGGGAGGGACGGGGAGCTGTTTTTT	CASSLAGRDGELFF
TRBJ2-3	NA	NA	TRBV6-5	TGTGCCAGCAGTTACTCGAAAGGGGCTGTGACAGATACGCAGTATTTT	CASSYSKGAVTDTQYF
TRBJ2-2	NA	NA	TRBV6-6	TGTGCCAGCAGTTACTCAGGAGCCACCGGGGAGCTGTTTTTT	CASSYSGATGELFF
TRBJ2-1	NA	NA	TRBV5-4	TGTGCCAGCAGCTTTAGCAGAGAGCAGTTCTTC	CASSFSREQFF
TRBJ1-1	NA	NA	TRBV6-4	TGTGCCAGCAGTGAGGGCAGGGGAACTGAAGCTTTCTTT	CASSEGRGTEAFF
TRBJ2-2	NA	NA	TRBV3-1/TRBV3-2	TGTGCCAGCAGCCAAGGAGTGCTCGGGGAGCTGTTTTTT	CASSQGVLGELFF
TRBJ2-7	NA	NA	TRBV25-1	TGTGCCAGCAGTGATGGGGGCCGTTACGAGCAGTACTTC	CASSDGGRYEQYF
TRBJ1-6	TRBD1	NA	TRBV9	TGTGCCAGCAGCCCGCGGGACAGTTTTGGCTCCTATAATTCACCCCTCCACTTT	CASSPRDSFGSYNSPLHF
TRBJ1-2	TRBD1	NA	TRBV29-1	TGCAGCGTTGTCGGACAGGGCCACTATGGCTACACCTTC	CSVVGQGHYGYTF
TRBJ2-5	NA	NA	TRBV7-9	TGTGCCAGCAGCTTGGCCGAGACCCAGTACTTC	CASSLAETQYF
TRBJ2-5	TRBD1	NA	TRBV9	TGTGCCAGCAGCGTCGATCCTCTGACAGGGGGCCAAGAGACCCAGTACTTC	CASSVDPLTGGQETQYF
TRBJ2-3	TRBD2	NA	TRBV27	TGTGCCAGCAGTTTATCTAGCGGGTTAAGCACAGATACGCAGTATTTT	CASSLSSGLSTDTQYF
TRBJ1-4	NA	NA	TRBV4-2	TGTGCCAGCAGCCAAGAAGCCGTTACAACTAATGAAAAACTGTTTTTT	CASSQEAVTTNEKLFF
TRBJ1-1	TRBD1	NA	TRBV7-8	TGTGCCAGCAGCGCCTCGACAGGGGTGTACACTGAAGCTTTCTTT	CASSASTGVYTEAFF
TRBJ2-7	TRBD2	NA	TRBV10-3	TGTGCCTCCGGGGTAGCGGGGGGGTGGGAGCAGTACTTC	CASGVAGGWEQYF
TRBJ1-2	TRBD1	once	TRBV3-1/TRBV3-2	TGTGCCAGCAGCCACAGGGGGGTGGATGGCTACACCTTC	CASSHRGVDGYTF
TRBJ2-3	TRBD1	NA	TRBV24-1	TGTGCCACCAGTGATTTGGGGCAGGGGGCTAGGTATTTT	CATSDLGQGARYF
TRBJ1-4	NA	once	TRBV4-1	TGCGCCAGCAGCCAGCGCTTAGCCGATGAAAAACTGTTTTTT	CASSQRLADEKLFF
TRBJ2-1	NA	NA	TRBV24-1	TGTGCCACCAGTGATACCGGGACTTTGAAGAGCAATGAGCAGTTCTTC	CATSDTGTLKSNEQFF
TRBJ1-1	NA	NA	TRBV3-1/TRBV3-2	TGTGCCAGCAGCCCTCGGTTGGGAGTGGCGAACACTGAAGCTTTCTTT	CASSPRLGVANTEAFF
TRBJ1-1	NA	NA	TRBV4-2	TGTGCCAGCAGCCAAGATCTTGGGGGCGGCACTGAAGCTTTCTTT	CASSQDLGGGTEAFF
TRBJ1-6	TRBD1	NA	TRBV7-2	TGTGCCAGCAGCTTAGCACGGGACAGAAATTCACCCCTCCACTTT	CASSLARDRNSPLHF
TRBJ1-1	NA	NA	TRBV15	TGTGCCACCAGCAGAGGCGGCGGGAACACTGAAGCTTTCTTT	CATSRGGGNTEAFF
TRBJ1-1	NA	NA	TRBV24-1	TGTGCCACCAGTGATCCCGGGGGTCATGAAGCTTTCTTT	CATSDPGGHEAFF
TRBJ1-5	NA	NA	TRBV30	TGTGCCTGGAGTAACCGGGGAGGTCAGCCCCAGCATTTT	CAWSNRGGQPQHF
TRBJ1-5	NA	NA	TRBV18	TGTGCCAGCTCGCTAATGGGGGGAGGAACGGATCAGCCCCAGCATTTT	CASSLMGGGTDQPQHF
TRBJ1-2	NA	NA	TRBV5-6	TGTGCCAGCAGCCGGACAAGCTCCGCTGTGACAGGTGGCTACACCTTC	CASSRTSSAVTGGYTF
TRBJ1-4	TRBD1	NA	TRBV5-1	TGCGCCAGCAGCGAGGGACAGGGAAAGGGAGAAAAACTGTTTTTT	CASSEGQGKGEKLFF
TRBJ2-5	TRBD1	NA	TRBV7-9	TGTGCCAGCAGCCGAACCCAGACAGGGAACATACAAGAGACCCAGTACTTC	CASSRTQTGNIQETQYF
TRBJ1-2	TRBD1	NA	TRBV5-6	TGTGCCAGCAGCTGGGGGGACAGGGGGTATGGCTACACCTTC	CASSWGDRGYGYTF
TRBJ2-3	TRBD1	once	TRBV5-1	TGCGCCAGCACCCAGGGGGCTTCCACAGATACGCAGTATTTT	CASTQGASTDTQYF
TRBJ2-7	NA	NA	TRBV24-1	TGTGCCACCAGTGATCAATTGGAGGACGAGCAGTACTTC	CATSDQLEDEQYF
TRBJ2-5	TRBD2	once	TRBV5-1	TGCGCCAGCAGCTCGCCACTAGCGGTAGGAGAGACCCAGTACTTC	CASSSPLAVGETQYF
TRBJ2-3	NA	NA	TRBV28	TGTGCCAGCAGTTTAGTGGCCCCAGATACGCAGTATTTT	CASSLVAPDTQYF
TRBJ1-5	NA	NA	TRBV5-1	TGCGCCAGCAGCTTAACAGGGCAGGGTCAGCCCCAGCATTTT	CASSLTGQGQPQHF
TRBJ2-2	NA	NA	TRBV2	TGTGCCAGCAGGGGACAAGTGAACACCGGGGAGCTGTTTTTT	CASRGQVNTGELFF
TRBJ1-4	NA	once	TRBV19	TGTGCCAGTAGGCCTACTACTAATGAAAAACTGTTTTTT	CASRPTTNEKLFF
TRBJ2-5	TRBD1	NA	TRBV10-1	TGCGCCAGCAGTGATCGACAGGGACGGGAGACCCAGTACTTC	CASSDRQGRETQYF